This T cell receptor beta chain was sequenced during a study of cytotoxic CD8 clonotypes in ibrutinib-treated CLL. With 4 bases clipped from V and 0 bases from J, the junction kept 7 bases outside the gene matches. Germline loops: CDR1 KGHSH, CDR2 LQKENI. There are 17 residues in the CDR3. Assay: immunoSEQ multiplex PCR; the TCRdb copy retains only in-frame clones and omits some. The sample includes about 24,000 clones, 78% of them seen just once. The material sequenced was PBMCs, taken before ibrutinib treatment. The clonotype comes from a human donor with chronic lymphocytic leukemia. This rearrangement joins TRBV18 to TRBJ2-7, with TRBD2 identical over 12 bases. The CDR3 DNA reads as TGTGCCAGCTCACTAACGACTAGCGGGAGTTTCTCCTACGAGCAGTACTTC. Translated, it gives CASSLTTSGSFSYEQYF.